This T cell receptor beta chain was sequenced during a study of OX40 agonist ivuxolimab in advanced cancers. Per germline, CDR1 MDHEN and CDR2 SYDVKM. Deletions cut 4 bases from V and 6 bases from J, with 12 bases between. This CDR3 has 14 amino acids. Produced via immunoSEQ multiplex PCR; TCRdb's table is partial and in-frame only. The sample contains more than 80,000 clones, about 90% of which appear only once. Sequencing was performed on CD4+ or CD8+ T cells sorted from blood, taken in a trial of the OX40 agonist ivuxolimab. The clonotype comes from an adult with an advanced solid tumor such as melanoma, head and neck, liver or kidney cancer. The V gene is TRBV28, the J gene TRBJ2-2; D not resolved. CDR3 residues: CASSSGPLPGELFF. The DNA of the CDR3 is TGTGCCAGCAGTTCTGGGCCTTTGCCCGGGGAGCTGTTTTTT.